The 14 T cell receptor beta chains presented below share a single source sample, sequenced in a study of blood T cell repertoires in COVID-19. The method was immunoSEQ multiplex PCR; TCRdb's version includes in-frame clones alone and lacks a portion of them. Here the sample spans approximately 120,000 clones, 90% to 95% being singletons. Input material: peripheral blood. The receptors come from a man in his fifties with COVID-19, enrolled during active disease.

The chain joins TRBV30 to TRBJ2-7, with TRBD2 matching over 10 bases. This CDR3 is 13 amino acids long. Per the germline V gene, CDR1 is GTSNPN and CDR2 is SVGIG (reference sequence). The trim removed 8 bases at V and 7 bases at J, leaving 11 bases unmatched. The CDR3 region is CAGDALSGREQYF. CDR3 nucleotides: TGTGCCGGGGATGCCCTTAGCGGGAGGGAGCAGTACTTC.

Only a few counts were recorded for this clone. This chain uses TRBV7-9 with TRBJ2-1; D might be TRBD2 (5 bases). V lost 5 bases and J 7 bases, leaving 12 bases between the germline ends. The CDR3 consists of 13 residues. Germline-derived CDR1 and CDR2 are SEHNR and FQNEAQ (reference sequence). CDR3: CASSPHSGNEQFF. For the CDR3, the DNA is TGTGCCAGCAGCCCCCATTCGGGGAATGAGCAGTTCTTC.

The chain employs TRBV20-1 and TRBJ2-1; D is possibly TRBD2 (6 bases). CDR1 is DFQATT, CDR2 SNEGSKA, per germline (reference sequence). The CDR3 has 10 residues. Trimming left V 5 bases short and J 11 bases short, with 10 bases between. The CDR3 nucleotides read TGCAGTGCTCCGCGGGGCAAGCAGTTCTTC. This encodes CSAPRGKQFF.

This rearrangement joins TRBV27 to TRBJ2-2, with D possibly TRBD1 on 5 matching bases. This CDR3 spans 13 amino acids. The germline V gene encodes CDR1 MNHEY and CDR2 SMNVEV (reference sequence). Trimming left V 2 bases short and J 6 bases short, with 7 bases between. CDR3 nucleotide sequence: TGTGCCAGCAGTTTACAGGGCCCCGGGGAGCTGTTTTTT. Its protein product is CASSLQGPGELFF.

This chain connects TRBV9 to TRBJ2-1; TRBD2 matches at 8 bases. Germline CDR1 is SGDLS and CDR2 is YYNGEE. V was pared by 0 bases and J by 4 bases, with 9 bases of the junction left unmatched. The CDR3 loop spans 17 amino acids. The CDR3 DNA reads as TGTGCCAGCAGCGTAGTCTCTGGTAGCGGGACATACAATGAGCAGTTCTTC. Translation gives CASSVVSGSGTYNEQFF.

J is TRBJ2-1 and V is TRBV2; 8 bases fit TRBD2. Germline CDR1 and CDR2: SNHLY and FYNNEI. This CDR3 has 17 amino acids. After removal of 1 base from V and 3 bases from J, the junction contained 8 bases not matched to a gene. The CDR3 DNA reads TGTGCCAGCAGTGAAGGGCGGGAGGCCATCATCTACAATGAGCAGTTCTTC. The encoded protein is CASSEGREAIIYNEQFF.

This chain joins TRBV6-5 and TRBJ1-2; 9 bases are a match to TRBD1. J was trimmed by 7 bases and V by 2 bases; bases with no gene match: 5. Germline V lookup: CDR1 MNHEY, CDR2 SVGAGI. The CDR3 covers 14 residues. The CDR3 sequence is CASSYGDRVAGYTF. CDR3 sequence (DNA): TGTGCCAGCAGTTACGGGGACAGGGTCGCTGGCTACACCTTC.

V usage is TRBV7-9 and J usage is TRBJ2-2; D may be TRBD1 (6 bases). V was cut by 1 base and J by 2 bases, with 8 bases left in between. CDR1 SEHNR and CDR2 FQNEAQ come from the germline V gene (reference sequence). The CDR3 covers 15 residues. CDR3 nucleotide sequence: TGTGCCAGCAGCTTAGGGACAGCAAACACCGGGGAGCTGTTTTTT. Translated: CASSLGTANTGELFF.

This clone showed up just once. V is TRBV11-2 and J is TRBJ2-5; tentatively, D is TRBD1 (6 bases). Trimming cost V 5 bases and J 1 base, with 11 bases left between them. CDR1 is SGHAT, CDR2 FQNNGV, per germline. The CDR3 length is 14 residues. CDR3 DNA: TGTGCCAGCAGCCAGGGGACGGGCCAAGAGACCCAGTACTTC. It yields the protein CASSQGTGQETQYF.

The CDR3 loop reads CASSLYQAYEQYF. The CDR3 region has the DNA TGCGCCAGCAGCTTGTACCAGGCCTACGAGCAGTACTTC. The chain carries TRBV5-1 and TRBJ2-7; D remains ambiguous. Germline V gives CDR1 SGHRS, CDR2 YFSETQ. The CDR3 sequence is 13 residues long. Trimming cost V 1 base and J 2 bases, with 7 bases left between them.

Written as DNA, the CDR3 is TGTGCCAGCAGTTACTCTGGACAGGGAATGGAGACCCAGTACTTC. Its protein is CASSYSGQGMETQYF. The rearrangement uses TRBV6-5 and TRBJ2-5, with 8 bases fitting TRBD1. After removal of 0 bases from V and 5 bases from J, the junction contained 5 bases not matched to a gene. Germline CDR1 MNHEY, CDR2 SVGAGI. CDR3 length: 15 residues.

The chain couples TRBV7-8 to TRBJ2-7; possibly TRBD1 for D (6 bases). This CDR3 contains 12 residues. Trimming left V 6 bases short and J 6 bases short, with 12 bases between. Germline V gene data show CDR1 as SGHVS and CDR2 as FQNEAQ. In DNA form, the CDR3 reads TGTGCCAGCAGTATTCGAGGGGGCGAGCAGTACTTC. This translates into CASSIRGGEQYF.

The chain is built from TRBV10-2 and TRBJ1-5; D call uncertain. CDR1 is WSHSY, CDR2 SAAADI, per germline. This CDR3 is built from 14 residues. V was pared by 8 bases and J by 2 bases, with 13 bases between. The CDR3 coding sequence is TGCGCCAGCTCGATCGCCCGAGGCAATCAGCCCCAGCATTTT. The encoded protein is CASSIARGNQPQHF.

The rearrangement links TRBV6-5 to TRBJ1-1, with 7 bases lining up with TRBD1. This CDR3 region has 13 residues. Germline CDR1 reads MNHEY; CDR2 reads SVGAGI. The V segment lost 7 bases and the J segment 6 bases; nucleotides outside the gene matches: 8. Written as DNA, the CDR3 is TGTGCCAGCAAGGTCGACAGGGCGGCTGAAGCTTTCTTT. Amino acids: CASKVDRAAEAFF.